This T cell receptor (beta chain) was sequenced during a study of cytomegalovirus exposure and HLA in healthy donors. Germline CDR1 and CDR2: LNHNV and YYDKDF (reference sequence). The CDR3 consists of 14 residues. The V and J ends lost 5 bases and 0 bases respectively, with 10 bases between them. The study ran its PCR with 60 Vbeta and 13 Jbeta primers. Some clones are missing from TCRdb's copy, which holds only in-frame ones; the method was immunoSEQ multiplex PCR. The profile shows about 130,000 clones, 81% of them singletons. The sample taken for sequencing was PBMCs. The clonotype originates from a man between 18 and 29 years old in good health and CMV-seronegative. The rearrangement links TRBV15 to TRBJ1-2, with a tentative D call TRBD1 (6 bases). The CDR3 DNA reads TGTGCCACCAGCGAGGACAGCCCTAACTATGGCTACACCTTC. Its translation: CATSEDSPNYGYTF.